This T cell receptor beta chain emerged from a study of lymphopenia after photon versus proton radiotherapy. Regarding the study as a whole: A bigger post-nadir fall in TCR diversity correlated inversely with survival time in deceased patients. Better survival with proton therapy was suggested as possible, not demonstrated. Post-nadir diversity loss with photons came from oligoclonal expansion, particularly CD8+ Temra cells.

TCRdb's copy holds only in-frame clones and misses some; the assay was immunoSEQ multiplex PCR. This sample has about 24,000 clones, with roughly 82% found just once. For this clone: No antigen is known for it. The junction and the germline gene differ at one end; a read error may be behind it.

The CDR3 sequence is 12 residues long. The germline V gene has CDR1 SGHTA and CDR2 FQGNSA. The source is a woman in her 70s with pancreatic cancer. J is TRBJ2-7 and V is TRBV7-2; TRBD1 matches 10 bases. The source was peripheral blood, collected from a patient treated with proton-based radiotherapy. The CDR3 loop reads CASSPDRGLILF. Here the CDR3 DNA reads TGTGCCAGCAGCCCAGACAGGGGGCTCATATTATTC.